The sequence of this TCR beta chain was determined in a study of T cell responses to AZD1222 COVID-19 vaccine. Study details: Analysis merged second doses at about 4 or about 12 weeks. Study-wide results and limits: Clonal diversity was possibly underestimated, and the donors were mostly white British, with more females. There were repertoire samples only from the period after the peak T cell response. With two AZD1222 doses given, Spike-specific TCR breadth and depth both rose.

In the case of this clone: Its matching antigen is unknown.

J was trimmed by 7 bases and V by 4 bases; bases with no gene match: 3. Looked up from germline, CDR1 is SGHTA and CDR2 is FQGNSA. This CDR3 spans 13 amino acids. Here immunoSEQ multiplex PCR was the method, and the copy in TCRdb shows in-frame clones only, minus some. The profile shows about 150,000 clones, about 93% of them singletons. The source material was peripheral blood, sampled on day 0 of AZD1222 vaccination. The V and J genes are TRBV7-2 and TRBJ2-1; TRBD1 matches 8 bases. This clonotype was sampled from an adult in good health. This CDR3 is CASSSDRVNEQFF. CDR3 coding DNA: TGTGCCAGCAGCTCGGACAGGGTGAATGAGCAGTTCTTC.